Each of the 21 T cell receptor beta chains below was sequenced from the same sample in a study of OX40 agonist ivuxolimab in advanced cancers. Data came from immunoSEQ multiplex PCR; TCRdb stores just in-frame clones and leaves some out. The table includes 70,000 to 90,000 clones, approximately 88% detected once. This specimen consisted of CD4+ or CD8+ T cells sorted from blood, obtained in a trial of the OX40 agonist ivuxolimab. The receptors derive from an adult with an advanced solid tumor such as melanoma, head and neck, liver or kidney cancer.

The V gene is TRBV6-6, the J gene TRBJ1-5; possibly TRBD1 for D (5 bases). The germline V gene encodes CDR1 MNHNY and CDR2 SVGAGI (reference sequence). V was shortened by 5 bases and J by 5 bases, with 19 bases between the two germline ends. The CDR3 loop spans 16 amino acids. The CDR3 region is CASSNGGRGVDQPQHF. The CDR3 bases are TGTGCCAGCAGTAACGGCGGGAGGGGAGTTGATCAGCCCCAGCATTTT.

This sequence joins TRBV7-6 and TRBJ2-3; D is unresolved. This CDR3 is 13 amino acids long. CDR1 and CDR2 from the germline V gene are SGHVS and FNYEAQ. The V end lost 1 base, the J end lost 2 bases, and 4 bases lay between the germline ends. The CDR3 bases are TGTGCCAGCAGCTTAGAGATCACAGATACGCAGTATTTT. Translated, it gives CASSLEITDTQYF.

The chain uses TRBV5-1 and TRBJ1-1; TRBD1 matches 8 bases. Germline CDR1 reads SGHRS; CDR2 reads YFSETQ. There are 16 residues in the CDR3. V trimming: 2 bases; J trimming: 2 bases; junction bases outside the gene matches: 8. The CDR3 nucleotides read TGCGCCAGCAGCTTCAGGACAGGGCCCCTAAACACTGAAGCTTTCTTT. Translating gives CASSFRTGPLNTEAFF.

The chain combines TRBV18 with TRBJ1-1, with TRBD1 matching 9 bases. CDR1 and CDR2 (germline): KGHSH, LQKENI. The length of the CDR3 is 14 residues. Losses at the gene ends were 8 bases for V and 5 bases for J; bases not matched to a gene: 9. CDR3 region: CASHNRGRDTEAFF. The CDR3 nucleotides read TGTGCCAGCCACAACAGGGGGCGAGATACTGAAGCTTTCTTT.

The genes are TRBV21-1 and TRBJ2-3. TRBV21-1 is listed as a pseudogene. The CDR3 covers 11 residues. In nucleotides, the CDR3 is TGTGCCAGCAGCAAAGTAGATACGCAGTATTTT. This sequence encodes CASSKVDTQYF.

The CDR3 DNA sequence: TGTGCCAGCGGACTCTACGAGCAGTACTTC. Translating it yields CASGLYEQYF. The chain uses TRBV28 and TRBJ2-5; maybe TRBD2 (5 bases). The end of the DNA is better explained by TRBJ2-7, so the J call may be wrong. The CDR3 covers 10 residues. Germline V gives CDR1 MDHEN, CDR2 SYDVKM.

The sample holds a few counts of this clone. The germline gene is not matched at one end of the junction; a read error may be the cause. The J gene is TRBJ1-2, the V gene TRBV7-9, with TRBD1 matching 7 bases. The V gene's germline CDR1 is SEHNR and CDR2 FQNEAQ (reference sequence). The CDR3 sequence is 12 residues long. The CDR3 protein is CASSIFRDSKSF. The CDR3, as DNA: TGTGCCAGCAGCATTTTCCGGGACAGTAAGTCCTTC.

This clone was seen a handful of times. The chain combines TRBV27 with TRBJ2-7; a weak D match, TRBD2 (6 bases). CDR1 is MNHEY, CDR2 SMNVEV, per germline (reference sequence). The ends were cut back, 5 bases at V and 3 bases at J, with 14 bases in the middle. CDR3 length: 14 amino acids. This chain's CDR3 is CASSPSGPYYEQYF. The CDR3 DNA sequence: TGTGCCAGCAGTCCGAGCGGGCCTTACTACGAGCAGTACTTC.

The chain has TRBV28 and TRBJ1-3; no reliable D call. The CDR3 consists of 12 residues. Per the germline V gene, CDR1 is MDHEN and CDR2 is SYDVKM. V was shortened by 2 bases and J by 7 bases, with 6 bases between the two germline ends. The CDR3 here is CASSLPGNTIYF. The CDR3 nucleotides are TGTGCCAGCAGTTTACCCGGGAACACCATATATTTT.

V usage is TRBV28 and J usage is TRBJ2-2; 7 positions agree with TRBD1. The CDR3 runs to 13 residues. The ends lost 8 bases at V and 4 bases at J; junction bases unmatched: 4. CDR1 MDHEN and CDR2 SYDVKM come from the germline V gene. CDR3 protein: CASSQGVTGELFF. CDR3 DNA sequence: TGTGCCAGCTCCCAGGGGGTCACCGGGGAGCTGTTTTTT.

The CDR3 loop reads CASSSRDSTFQETQYF. The DNA for the CDR3 is TGCGCCAGCAGCTCCCGGGACAGCACTTTCCAAGAGACCCAGTACTTC. The rearrangement uses TRBV4-1 and TRBJ2-5; 7 bases agree with TRBD1. V dropped 5 bases and J dropped 1; count of bases not matched to a gene: 10. Per the germline V gene, CDR1 is MGHRA and CDR2 is YSYEKL. The length of the CDR3 is 16 residues.

This clone was detected once. The CDR3 is CASSLRTSGSSYEQYF. The DNA of the CDR3 is TGTGCCAGCAGCCTCCGGACTAGCGGGAGCTCCTACGAGCAGTACTTC. This rearrangement joins TRBV21-1 to TRBJ2-7; the D call in the table, TRBD2, was not verified against the DNA. TRBV21-1 is assigned pseudogene status. The CDR3 spans 16 residues.

The rearrangement links TRBV6-4 to TRBJ2-2; D gene uncertain. This CDR3 spans 18 amino acids. Germline V gene sequence: CDR1 MRHNA, CDR2 SNTAGT. V gave up 3 bases and J gave up 1 base, with 18 bases separating them. CDR3 coding DNA: TGTGCCAGCAGTGAACTACCTAGAAACTCTAAGAACACCGGGGAGCTGTTTTTT. Translating it yields CASSELPRNSKNTGELFF.

This clone was found a few times. J is TRBJ2-3 and V is TRBV6-4, with a tentative D call TRBD1 (6 bases). The germline gives CDR1 MRHNA, CDR2 SNTAGT. The CDR3 totals 14 residues. The V and J ends lost 4 bases and 4 bases respectively, with 12 bases between them. The CDR3 DNA reads as TGTGCCAGCAGTGCCGAGGGGGATGCAGATACGCAGTATTTT. Amino acids: CASSAEGDADTQYF.

This rearrangement joins TRBV27 to TRBJ1-1; TRBD1 agrees at 7 bases. The CDR3 is 14 amino acids. The germline V gene has CDR1 MNHEY and CDR2 SMNVEV (reference sequence). V lost 5 bases and J lost 0; bases outside the gene matches: 3. DNA for the CDR3: TGTGCCAGCAGTGCCGGACAGGTGAACACTGAAGCTTTCTTT. Translating it yields CASSAGQVNTEAFF.

This clone was counted once. The chain combines TRBV5-6 with TRBJ2-3; 9 bases are a match to TRBD1. The CDR3 spans 15 residues. The V gene's germline CDR1 is SGHDT and CDR2 YYEEEE. V trimming: 6 bases; J trimming: 3 bases; junction bases outside the gene matches: 8. The CDR3 reads CASTPRDRATDTQYF. CDR3 sequence (DNA): TGTGCCAGCACCCCCCGGGACAGGGCGACAGATACGCAGTATTTT.

The V call is TRBV30, the J call TRBJ2-7; 8 nucleotides match TRBD1. This CDR3 region has 14 residues. Trimming took 7 bases from V and 2 from J; bases not matched to a gene: 10. The germline V gene encodes CDR1 GTSNPN and CDR2 SVGIG (reference sequence). CDR3 in amino acids: CAFYSGQGPYEQYF. CDR3 bases: TGTGCCTTTTATTCAGGACAGGGCCCCTACGAGCAGTACTTC.

This chain connects TRBV10-3 to TRBJ2-7; 8 nucleotides agree with TRBD1. Germline values: CDR1 ENHRY, CDR2 SYGVKD. The V and J ends lost 7 bases and 8 bases, in that order; junction bases with no gene match: 7. There are 12 residues in the CDR3. CDR3 amino acids: CAINSGTGKQYF. The CDR3 bases are TGTGCCATCAATTCCGGGACAGGAAAGCAGTACTTC.

The gene calls are TRBV5-6 and TRBJ2-5; TRBD1 matches at 7 bases. Germline CDR1 SGHDT, CDR2 YYEEEE. The V gene end was trimmed by 4 bases and the J gene end by 3 bases; junction bases not matched to a gene: 3. The CDR3 is 13 amino acids. The CDR3 coding sequence is TGTGCCAGCAGCGCCGGGACAGAAGAGACCCAGTACTTC. Protein sequence: CASSAGTEETQYF.

This sequence joins TRBV7-2 and TRBJ2-1; 15 nucleotides match TRBD2. V shed 5 bases and J 13 bases; nucleotides not matched to a gene: 6. Germline-derived CDR1 and CDR2 are SGHTA and FQGNSA. CDR3 length: 14 residues. The CDR3 here is CASSPWTSGRAQFF. CDR3 DNA: TGTGCCAGCAGCCCATGGACTAGCGGGAGGGCACAGTTCTTC.

The chain uses TRBV7-9 and TRBJ1-3; D gene unclear. The CDR3 is 16 residues long. V lost 5 bases and J lost 2, with 16 bases in between. CDR1 is SEHNR, CDR2 FQNEAQ, per germline (reference sequence). CDR3 sequence reads: CASSRLMPDPGNTIYF. In nucleotides, the CDR3 is TGTGCCAGCAGCCGATTAATGCCCGACCCTGGAAACACCATATATTTT.